The 18 T cell receptor beta chains below were found in one sample sequenced in a study of T cell clones after liver transplantation. Data came from immunoSEQ multiplex PCR; TCRdb stores just in-frame clones and leaves some out. The repertoire consists of around 100,000 clones, with about 81% occurring once and the leading ten covering about 2.6%. Sequenced material: CD4+ T cells from blood, taken around 49 months after liver transplant. The origin of the receptors is a human patient who received a liver transplant. Some T cells may arise from the graft donor.

The chain carries TRBV29-1 and TRBJ1-1; D might be TRBD1 (6 bases). V lost 4 bases and J lost 6, with 12 bases in between. CDR3 size: 12 residues. CDR1 is SQVTM and CDR2 is ANQGSEA in the germline V gene. Here the CDR3 reads CSVGRGLAEAFF. The CDR3 region has the DNA TGCAGCGTTGGTAGGGGGTTGGCTGAAGCTTTCTTT.

This chain uses TRBV6-5 with TRBJ1-2; the match to TRBD1 covers 8 bases. There are 15 residues in the CDR3. Germline values: CDR1 MNHEY, CDR2 SVGAGI. After removal of 0 bases from V and 8 bases from J, the junction contained 8 bases not matched to a gene. The CDR3 sequence: CASSYSRQGLYGYTF. The DNA of the CDR3 is TGTGCCAGCAGTTACTCGAGACAGGGGCTGTACGGCTACACCTTC.

This rearrangement joins TRBV5-1 to TRBJ2-5; D not resolved. The V gene lost 4 bases and the J gene lost 1 base, with 8 bases spanning the gap. CDR1 and CDR2 from the germline V gene are SGHRS and YFSETQ. The CDR3 consists of 13 residues. This CDR3 reads CASSREIQETQYF. The CDR3 nucleotides are TGCGCCAGCAGCCGCGAAATCCAAGAGACCCAGTACTTC.

CDR3 coding DNA: TGTGCCAGTAGTATAGTGGCAGGGACCTACGAGCAGTACTTC. The encoded protein is CASSIVAGTYEQYF. The chain recombines TRBV19 with TRBJ2-7, with D perhaps matching TRBD1 (5 bases). CDR1 LNHDA and CDR2 SQIVND come from the germline V gene (reference sequence). The CDR3 has 14 residues. Trimming stripped 1 base from V and 2 bases from J, with 9 bases between.

In its sample, this clone was seen a few times. This chain uses TRBV18 with TRBJ1-2; D possibly corresponds to TRBD1 (5 bases). V lost 3 bases and J lost 4, with 15 bases in between. The CDR3 is 15 amino acids. Germline CDR1 KGHSH, CDR2 LQKENI. CDR3 protein: CASSPESGTVYGYTF. The DNA for the CDR3 is TGTGCCAGCTCACCGGAGTCAGGGACGGTCTATGGCTACACCTTC.

For the CDR3, the DNA is TGTGCCTGGAGTGTGGGACAGGTGTCCTACGAGCAGTACTTC. Translating gives CAWSVGQVSYEQYF. The V and J genes are TRBV30 and TRBJ2-7, with TRBD1 matching over 8 bases. This CDR3 is built from 14 residues. Looked up from germline, CDR1 is GTSNPN and CDR2 is SVGIG (reference sequence). J gave up 1 base and V 0 bases, and 2 bases lay outside the gene matches. Complete variable domain (other parts from reference TRBV30 and TRBJ2-7): SQTIHQWPATLVQPVGSPLSLECTVEGTSNPNLYWYRQAAGRGLQLLFYSVGIGQISSEVPQNLSASRPQDRQFILSSKKLLLSDSGFYLCAWSVGQVSYEQYFGPGTRLTVT.

V gene TRBV11-2 combines with J gene TRBJ2-3, with TRBD2 as a possible D gene (5 bases). Germline CDR1 is SGHAT and CDR2 is FQNNGV. This CDR3 contains 14 residues. Trimming left V 1 base short and J 11 bases short, with 16 bases between. CDR3 residues: CASSLAGTEGRQYF. In nucleotides, the CDR3 is TGTGCCAGCAGCTTAGCCGGTACAGAGGGCCGGCAGTATTTT.

This clone was observed a few times. The chain links TRBV29-1 to TRBJ2-1; 10 bases fit TRBD1. V was clipped by 4 bases and J by 6 bases; unmatched bases: 3. The CDR3 has 13 amino acids. From germline, CDR1 is SQVTM and CDR2 ANQGSEA. CDR3 coding DNA: TGCAGCGTTGCCCGGGACAGGGGCAATGAGCAGTTCTTC. Protein: CSVARDRGNEQFF.

Only one count was recorded for this clone. The J gene is TRBJ2-7, the V gene TRBV7-2, with D tentatively TRBD1 or TRBD2 (5 bases each). There are 15 residues in the CDR3. CDR1 and CDR2 (germline): SGHTA, FQGNSA. Trimming left V 5 bases short and J 1 base short, with 15 bases between. The CDR3 nucleotides are TGTGCCAGCAGCGGACCCGGGACCCGATCCTACGAGCAGTACTTC. Protein sequence: CASSGPGTRSYEQYF.

The chain combines TRBV5-8 with TRBJ1-5, with D perhaps TRBD1 (5 bases). The CDR3 is 16 amino acids. Between the trimmed V and J ends, which lost 4 bases and 3 bases, there was a span of 17 bases. Germline V lookup: CDR1 SGHTS, CDR2 YDEGEE. Written as DNA, the CDR3 is TGTGCCAGCAGCCAACTCGGGGACCCTTCCAATCAGCCCCAGCATTTT. It codes for CASSQLGDPSNQPQHF.

This chain uses TRBV9 with TRBJ2-7; 7 nucleotides line up with TRBD1. In germline, CDR1 is SGDLS, CDR2 YYNGEE. The junction had 12 bases not matched to a gene; V was cut back by 3 bases and J by 6 bases. The CDR3 covers 15 residues. The CDR3 region is CASSGQGDGTGEQYF. CDR3 coding DNA: TGTGCCAGCAGCGGGCAGGGGGACGGAACGGGCGAGCAGTACTTC.

This clone came up once. V and J are TRBV7-2 and TRBJ2-2; D may be TRBD1 or TRBD2 (5 bases each). This CDR3 spans 14 amino acids. The V end lost 7 bases, the J end lost 3 bases, and 12 bases lay between the germline ends. Germline loops: CDR1 SGHTA, CDR2 FQGNSA. The CDR3 region has the DNA TGTGCCAGCAAAGGGGAGCGGTACACCGGGGAGCTGTTTTTT. Translation: CASKGERYTGELFF.

The chain carries TRBV18 and TRBJ1-2; no definite D call. The V and J ends lost 4 bases and 5 bases respectively, with 14 bases between them. This CDR3 comprises 14 residues. Germline assignment: CDR1 KGHSH and CDR2 LQKENI. CDR3 nucleotides: TGTGCCAGCTCACGTGTAGGAGACCGATATGGCTACACCTTC. Amino acid sequence: CASSRVGDRYGYTF.

The CDR3 region is CASSLLPPGRNTEAFF. As DNA, the CDR3 is TGCGCCAGCAGCTTGCTTCCCCCAGGGCGGAACACTGAAGCTTTCTTT. The gene calls are TRBV5-1 and TRBJ1-1; D may be TRBD1 (5 bases). Trimming removed 1 base from V and 1 base from J, with 14 bases in between. The CDR3 spans 16 residues. CDR1 and CDR2 from the germline V gene are SGHRS and YFSETQ.

J is TRBJ1-1 and V is TRBV29-1; tentatively, D is TRBD1 (5 bases). The V gene lost 2 bases and the J gene lost 0 bases, with 7 bases spanning the gap. The CDR3 has 13 amino acids. Germline loops: CDR1 SQVTM, CDR2 ANQGSEA. DNA of the CDR3: TGCAGCGTTGAAAACAGGCTGAACACTGAAGCTTTCTTT. Encoded protein: CSVENRLNTEAFF.

This chain connects TRBV5-1 to TRBJ1-1; D gene uncertain. Trimming pared 0 bases from V and 1 base from J, leaving 10 bases between. CDR1 is SGHRS, CDR2 YFSETQ, per germline. The CDR3 loop spans 15 amino acids. The CDR3 DNA sequence: TGCGCCAGCAGCTTGGCCTCGGGCAGGAACACTGAAGCTTTCTTT. Protein: CASSLASGRNTEAFF.

The rearrangement links TRBV11-2 to TRBJ2-5, with 10 nucleotides matching TRBD2. The CDR3 consists of 19 residues. CDR1 is SGHAT and CDR2 is FQNNGV in the germline V gene. V shed 4 bases, J shed 4 bases, and the junction held 18 bases outside the gene matches. The CDR3 sequence: CASSSIMGVAGGHGETQYF. CDR3 nucleotides: TGTGCCAGCAGCTCCATCATGGGGGTAGCGGGAGGCCATGGAGAGACCCAGTACTTC.

The V and J genes are TRBV4-1 and TRBJ1-4, with D perhaps TRBD1 (6 bases). The CDR3 covers 18 residues. V was pared by 1 base and J by 2 bases, with 17 bases between. Germline V gene data show CDR1 as MGHRA and CDR2 as YSYEKL. CDR3 sequence (DNA): TGCGCCAGCAGCCAAGGAACCGGGGGGCTAGGGACTAATGAAAAACTGTTTTTT. Encoded protein: CASSQGTGGLGTNEKLFF.